Listed here is a single T cell receptor beta chain. In the original processing: Amplification of reference gene primers provided the estimated nucleated cell counts. Generated by immunoSEQ multiplex PCR, the TCRdb table keeps only in-frame clones and is missing some. For V, J and clone size, that table is used; D and trimming come from the DNA. The sample carries around 260,000 clones, approximately 90% recorded once. The V gene end was trimmed by 2 bases and the J gene end by 1 base; junction bases not matched to a gene: 2. Germline V gene lookup returns CDR1 LGHDT and CDR2 YNNKEL (reference sequence). The CDR3 has 15 residues. The source of the sample is a study of blood T cell repertoires in COVID-19. Study context: Samples came from the United States, Italy and Spain, spanning acute and convalescent COVID-19. T cells, B-cell-depleted T cells, or PBMCs provided the cDNA or gDNA that served as material.

This receptor was identified in a man aged 55 to 70 who had recovered from COVID-19. The chain couples TRBV3-1 (or the pseudogene TRBV3-2) to TRBJ2-1, with 7 positions matching TRBD2. The sequencing sample was made of peripheral blood. CDR3 coding DNA: TGTGCCAGCAGCCAAAAGCGGGGTTCCTACAATGAGCAGTTCTTC. It is translated as CASSQKRGSYNEQFF.